The 15 T cell receptor beta chains reported below all come from one sample, sequenced in a study of regulatory T cells in long-lasting Graves disease. iRepertoire HTBI primers and Arm-PCR of CDR3 regions built TCR beta libraries. MiXCR was run by TCRdb on the multiplex PCR reads, yielding one entry per CDR3 protein. The sample includes 300,000 or so distinct CDR3 sequences, around 19% of them seen just once. Described time point: persistent/refractory GD, antithyroid drugs over 5 years with positive TRAb. RNA extracted from PBMCs served as the sequencing template. The input for sequencing was peripheral blood mononuclear cells (PBMCs), taken when the disease was refractory, from a patient treated with antithyroid drugs. These receptors all stem from a female donor with Graves disease.

This chain connects TRBV20-1 to TRBJ1-4; D may be TRBD1 (5 bases). CDR1 DFQATT and CDR2 SNEGSKA come from the germline V gene (reference sequence). The CDR3 contains 12 residues. Trimming cost V 5 bases and J 8 bases, with 12 bases left between them. The CDR3: CSAFTTGEKLFF. CDR3 nucleotides: TGCAGTGCTTTTACCACAGGCGAAAAACTGTTTTTT.

The chain combines TRBV12-3 or TRBV12-4 with TRBJ1-2; TRBD1 matches at 7 bases. The V and J ends lost 6 bases and 8 bases, in that order; junction bases with no gene match: 12. This CDR3 comprises 14 residues. The chain's CDR3 is CASRPAARGKGYTF. In nucleotides, the CDR3 is TGTGCCAGCAGGCCGGCGGCCAGGGGGAAGGGCTACACCTTC.

This clonotype turned up a few times. The J gene is TRBJ1-2, the V gene TRBV19; D not certain. Germline lookup yields CDR1 LNHDA and CDR2 SQIVND (reference sequence). V was pared by 6 bases and J by 6 bases, with 8 bases between. This CDR3 is built from 11 residues. This CDR3 reads CASRVPHGYTF. DNA for the CDR3: TGTGCCAGTAGGGTGCCACATGGCTACACCTTC.

This clonotype has at least ten counts. The chain uses TRBV28 and TRBJ1-1; D may be TRBD1 (6 bases). Between the trimmed V and J ends, which lost 5 bases and 4 bases, there was a span of 11 bases. The CDR3 is 13 residues long. The germline V gene encodes CDR1 MDHEN and CDR2 SYDVKM. The CDR3 spells CASSTGFRTEAFF. In DNA form, the CDR3 reads TGTGCCAGCAGTACAGGGTTCCGCACTGAAGCTTTCTTT.

This clonotype was observed at least ten times. This chain connects TRBV11-3 to TRBJ1-1; D is possibly TRBD1 (6 bases). Germline V gives CDR1 SGHNT, CDR2 YENEEA. CDR3 size: 13 residues. The ends were cut back, 4 bases at V and 3 bases at J, with 9 bases in the middle. The CDR3 nucleotides read TGTGCCAGCAGCTGGGGGCGTTACACTGAAGCTTTCTTT. It yields the protein CASSWGRYTEAFF.

This clonotype was counted at least ten times. The chain has TRBV4-1 and TRBJ1-4, with unresolved D. In germline, CDR1 is MGHRA, CDR2 YSYEKL. The V end lost 3 bases, the J end lost 3 bases, and 14 bases lay between the germline ends. This CDR3 region has 16 residues. The DNA of the CDR3 is TGCGCCAGCAGCCACGAGAGGGCCGACCCTAATGAAAAACTGTTTTTT. Translation gives CASSHERADPNEKLFF.

This clonotype occurred a few times. V gene TRBV20-1 combines with J gene TRBJ1-2; TRBD1 agrees at 7 bases. CDR1 DFQATT and CDR2 SNEGSKA come from the germline V gene (reference sequence). V shed 2 bases and J 0 bases; nucleotides not matched to a gene: 9. This CDR3 region has 16 residues. Written as DNA, the CDR3 is TGCAGTGCTAGACCGTCGGTGACAGGGCCTAACTATGGCTACACCTTC. Encoded protein: CSARPSVTGPNYGYTF.

This clonotype was counted between two and nine times. This rearrangement joins TRBV7-6 to TRBJ2-7; D is unresolved. The CDR3 runs 11 residues. Germline CDR1 and CDR2: SGHVS and FNYEAQ. The ends were cut back, 3 bases at V and 5 bases at J, with 5 bases in the middle. CDR3 nucleotide sequence: TGTGCCAGCAGCTTGTTGGACGAGCAGTACTTC. Its protein is CASSLLDEQYF.

This chain links TRBV20-1 with TRBJ2-2; TRBD1 agrees at 7 bases. CDR3 length equals 16 residues. The V gene end was trimmed by 5 bases and the J gene end by 4 bases; junction bases not matched to a gene: 13. CDR1 DFQATT and CDR2 SNEGSKA come from the germline V gene (reference sequence). The CDR3 spells CSAARPDRILTGELFF. CDR3 coding DNA: TGCAGTGCTGCCCGACCGGACAGGATTCTCACCGGGGAGCTGTTTTTT.

This clonotype was observed a handful of times. V usage is TRBV6-1 and J usage is TRBJ1-2; 8 nucleotides align to TRBD1. The V and J ends lost 4 bases and 7 bases, in that order; junction bases with no gene match: 11. CDR1 is MNHNS, CDR2 SASEGT, per germline. The CDR3 has 15 amino acids. The CDR3 DNA reads TGTGCCAGCAGTGCCCCCCGGACAGGGTTCTTTGGCTACACCTTC. Translating gives CASSAPRTGFFGYTF.

This clonotype was observed at least ten times. This chain joins TRBV20-1 and TRBJ1-2; a possible D gene is TRBD1 (5 bases). With 2 bases removed from V and 7 bases from J, the gap between germline ends came to 20 bases. Germline-derived CDR1 and CDR2 are DFQATT and SNEGSKA (reference sequence). CDR3 size: 15 residues. The CDR3 region has the DNA TGCAGTGCTAGATCCCAGGGCCAGTGGGCCAGTGGCTACACCTTC. Protein sequence: CSARSQGQWASGYTF.

The chain couples TRBV11-2 to TRBJ2-7; D is undetermined. The CDR3 sequence is 15 residues long. The germline gives CDR1 SGHAT, CDR2 FQNNGV. V was trimmed by 8 bases and J by 1 base, leaving 18 bases between them. CDR3 residues: CASSPLPPGSYEQYF. CDR3 sequence (DNA): TGTGCCAGCTCACCACTCCCTCCAGGTTCCTACGAGCAGTACTTC.

The chain has TRBV11-2 and TRBJ2-7; D gene ambiguous. The CDR3 consists of 21 residues. Germline loops: CDR1 SGHAT, CDR2 FQNNGV. Trimming took 5 bases from V and 6 from J, leaving 38 bases between them. CDR3 nucleotides: TGTGCCAGCAGCCCGGAACAAGACGTGAATTCAGTGAGACTGGCTAACTGCGAGCAGTACTTC. It translates to CASSPEQDVNSVRLANCEQYF.

This clonotype was detected only a few times. The chain recombines TRBV25-1 with TRBJ2-5; D gene uncertain. The CDR3 covers 14 residues. Germline CDR1 MGHDK, CDR2 SYGVNS. Trimming stripped 1 base from V and 4 bases from J, with 10 bases between. This CDR3 reads CASSESGRRETQYF. In nucleotides, the CDR3 is TGTGCCAGCAGTGAATCCGGGCGCCGAGAGACCCAGTACTTC.

The chain recombines TRBV19 with TRBJ2-5; a weak D match, TRBD2 (6 bases). The V end lost 7 bases, the J end lost 2 bases, and 11 bases lay between the germline ends. The CDR3 consists of 13 residues. Looked up from germline, CDR1 is LNHDA and CDR2 is SQIVND (reference sequence). The DNA of the CDR3 is TGTGCCAGTACCCCGGCGGGACAAGAGACCCAGTACTTC. Translating gives CASTPAGQETQYF.